This T cell receptor beta chain comes out of a study of immune evolution from preneoplasia to lung adenocarcinoma. The study, taken as a whole, reports: Normal lung had the highest top T cell clone frequencies.

The CDR3 is made up of 13 amino acids. V lost 8 bases to trimming and J lost 4 bases, with 14 bases between them. The germline gives CDR1 LNHDA, CDR2 SQIVND (reference sequence). Patient tissue came from resections in Japan or China, 2014–2017. Assay used: immunoSEQ multiplex PCR; TCRdb lists only in-frame clones, some missing. The table records roughly 6,300 clones, approximately 80% of them present only once. On this clone itself: Its antigen remains unidentified.

The chain joins TRBV19 to TRBJ1-2; D uncertain. The TCR was taken from a donor aged 70 or over with lung adenocarcinoma. The sequencing input was FFPE lung adenocarcinoma in situ tissue. The CDR3 region has the DNA TGTGCCAGTTCTATTGCTCCGGGCTATGGCTACACCTTC. Its translation: CASSIAPGYGYTF. Looking up the rest from reference TRBV19 and TRBJ1-2 gives the full variable domain: DGGITQSPKYLFRKEGQNVTLSCEQNLNHDAMYWYRQDPGQGLRLIYYSQIVNDFQKGDIAEGYSVSREKKESFPLTVTSAQKNPTAFYLCASSIAPGYGYTFGSGTRLTVV.